The 8 T cell receptor beta chains below all came from one sample that was sequenced in a study of blood T cell repertoires in COVID-19. Data came from immunoSEQ multiplex PCR; TCRdb stores just in-frame clones and leaves some out. This table holds around 160,000 clones, approximately 92% found once. Sequencing was carried out using peripheral blood. The receptors were sampled from a man younger than 30 with COVID-19, enrolled during active disease.

V usage is TRBV4-3 and J usage is TRBJ2-3; tentative D call: TRBD2 (5 bases). The V gene lost 1 base and the J gene lost 4 bases, with 15 bases spanning the gap. The CDR3 contains 16 residues. Germline V CDR1 and CDR2: LGHNA, YSLEER. CDR3 bases: TGCGCCAGCAGCCAAGCCCTCGCAGCCGGGGCAGATACGCAGTATTTT. As protein: CASSQALAAGADTQYF.

The chain couples TRBV10-3 to TRBJ2-7, with D tentatively TRBD2 (6 bases). The CDR3 spans 16 residues. CDR1 is ENHRY, CDR2 SYGVKD, per germline. Trimming shortened V by 2 bases and J by 3 bases, and 17 bases separated the two germline ends. The CDR3 DNA reads TGTGCCATCAGTGAGGGAGCGGGTCCCCAGGGCTACGAGCAGTACTTC. Translated, it gives CAISEGAGPQGYEQYF.

This chain connects TRBV10-3 to TRBJ2-7; no firm D call. V shed 8 bases and J shed 3 bases, with 5 bases lying between them. The CDR3 has 10 residues. The V gene's germline CDR1 is ENHRY and CDR2 SYGVKD. CDR3 bases: TGTGCCATCCAATTCTACGAGCAGTACTTC. It codes for CAIQFYEQYF.

This clone has a single count. This chain uses TRBV7-2 with TRBJ2-1; D is possibly TRBD2 (5 bases). The CDR3 spans 15 residues. V dropped 1 base and J dropped 8 bases, with 15 bases sitting between them. CDR1 is SGHTA, CDR2 FQGNSA, per germline. In DNA, the CDR3 is TGTGCCAGCAGCTTAGGTACGGCTAGCACCGATGAGCAGTTCTTC. The encoded protein is CASSLGTASTDEQFF. Complete variable domain (other parts from reference TRBV7-2 and TRBJ2-1): GAGVSQSPSNKVTEKGKDVELRCDPISGHTALYWYRQSLGQGLEFLIYFQGNSAPDKSGLPSDRFSAERTGGSVSTLTIQRTQQEDSAVYLCASSLGTASTDEQFFGPGTRLTVL.

The rearrangement links TRBV12-5 to TRBJ1-2; TRBD1 might be the D (5 bases). Germline V gene data show CDR1 as LGHNT and CDR2 as FRNRAP. V was pared by 10 bases and J by 7 bases, with 16 bases between. The CDR3 totals 12 residues. CDR3 nucleotide sequence: TGTGCTACTAGGTCGGGGGTCGGTGGCTACACCTTC. Protein product: CATRSGVGGYTF.

The chain has TRBV4-1 and TRBJ2-1; TRBD2 agrees at 10 bases. The CDR3 runs to 16 residues. V trimming: 1 base; J trimming: 9 bases; junction bases outside the gene matches: 9. The germline gives CDR1 MGHRA, CDR2 YSYEKL. The CDR3 region has the DNA TGCGCCAGCAGCCAAGTCGGCTCTAGCGGGAGAGGTGAGCAGTTCTTC. It yields the protein CASSQVGSSGRGEQFF.

There are a few counts of this clone. The chain combines TRBV4-3 with TRBJ1-1, with TRBD1 matching over 7 bases. The CDR3 is 14 residues long. Germline assignment: CDR1 LGHNA and CDR2 YSLEER. V lost 2 bases and J lost 7; bases outside the gene matches: 7. The CDR3 coding sequence is TGCGCCAGCAGCCAAAGCCCGGACAGGTATGAAGCTTTCTTT. Translation gives CASSQSPDRYEAFF.

The gene calls are TRBV27 and TRBJ1-5; no clear D gene. Trimming shortened V by 4 bases and J by 9 bases, and 13 bases separated the two germline ends. The CDR3 is 13 residues long. Germline V gives CDR1 MNHEY, CDR2 SMNVEV (reference sequence). The CDR3 sequence: CASSSSIRSPQHF. CDR3 sequence (DNA): TGTGCCAGCAGTTCCTCAATTCGGTCGCCCCAGCATTTT.